This entry concerns a single T cell receptor (beta chain). Between the trimmed V and J ends, which lost 5 bases and 7 bases, there was a span of 14 bases. Germline V gene sequence: CDR1 SGHAT, CDR2 FQDESV (reference sequence). The CDR3 contains 14 residues. The record originates from a study of blood T cell repertoires in COVID-19. The wider study: Donors in the United States, Italy and Spain gave samples during acute or convalescent COVID-19. T cells, B-cell-depleted T cells, or PBMCs supplied cDNA or gDNA.

In the authors' workflow: Estimates of nucleated cell counts were drawn from the amplification of reference gene primers. TCRdb's copy holds only in-frame clones and misses some; the assay was immunoSEQ multiplex PCR. V and J calls and clone size come straight from that table; D and trimming were deduced from the DNA. The sample shows approximately 250,000 clones, 70% to 90% of them seen only once. The sequenced sample was peripheral blood. This receptor was identified in a man in his forties with acute or convalescent COVID-19. The rearrangement links TRBV11-1 to TRBJ1-4, with D possibly TRBD1 on 5 matching bases. The CDR3 loop reads CASSERRGGEKLFF. The CDR3 nucleotides are TGTGCCAGCAGCGAACGCCGGGGGGGTGAAAAACTGTTTTTT.